This T cell receptor beta chain was sequenced in a study of T cell clusters in autoimmune cytopenias (dated by TCRdb to the late 2010s). Study-level background: The median TRB sequencing depth was around 49,000 reads per sample, and the median number of distinct TRB clonotypes was approximately 2,000 per sample. Peripheral blood TRB and IGH repertoires were sequenced in autoimmune cytopenia patients at active disease and during treatment follow-up, alongside healthy, CLL and autoimmune hepatitis controls. The goal of the study was to determine whether autoimmune cytopenia patients have a disease-specific immune repertoire signature that could serve as a blood-based biomarker.

What the study reported, not specific to this receptor: The GLIPH analysis suggested a lack of physiological T cell clusters in primary autoimmune cytopenia patients, since 51 clusters were exclusive to healthy donors whereas over 15 were exclusive to patients. The cluster-lack signature was not seen for secondary cytopenia versus CLL, apparently masked by the dominant lymphoma-associated repertoire. Approximately 3-fold more exclusive TRB clusters were observed in healthy donors than in active autoimmune hepatitis patients, consistent with an autoimmunity-wide signature. The TRB repertoire shifts, including less even repertoires in secondary cytopenia and CLL, mostly reflected lymphoma bias and not autoimmunity. The T cell clusters were defined only in silico, and the functional role of the clusters still needed to be validated experimentally.

Notes on this clonotype: It has no known antigen specificity.

To amplify TRB rearrangements, a touch-down multiplex PCR protocol was run with the TRB-A and TRB-B primer pools combined in a single tube. Two consecutive PCR reactions with Phusion HS II polymerase added Illumina adapters and sample indices to the amplicons. The amplicons were purified from gel with the NucleoSpin Gel and PCR Clean-up kit, after which the amplicons were quantified by Qubit and checked for quality on an Agilent 2100 Bioanalyzer. Sequencing of the libraries was done on an Illumina MiSeq with paired-end, single-indexed, 600-cycle runs. In the source study's methods: TRB reads were aligned and assembled with MiXCR version 2.1.12 using the default MiXCR reference library. A clone was defined by each unique CDR3 nucleotide sequence, and analysis was restricted to productive sequences with at least two reads. Repertoire diversity was assessed by alpha-parameterized diversity profiles (alpha 0 to 5), including Shannon (alpha 1) and Simpson (alpha 2) indices, computed with an R script. Combinatorial TRB VJ usage was calculated with the tcR package and was compared between cohorts by principal component analysis performed with ade4. GLIPH clustering of TCRbeta CDR3s was carried out on cohort pairs matched by age and read depth, and cluster frequencies were compared by Wilcoxon test. Reads reprocessed by TCRdb are summarized as one entry per CDR3 protein sequence, and DNA is absent. None of the V and J calls come from the authors' own analysis; TCRdb made them. Per the sample table, the count is about 6,800 distinct CDR3 sequences. Of the sample, about 25% falls within the top ten clones.

For each sample, TRB amplification used 200 to 250 ng of peripheral blood genomic DNA, equal to around 39,000 genome equivalents. Inclusive of the bounding cysteine and phenylalanine, the CDR3 is 14 residues long. No DNA is given. CDR1 and CDR2 were assigned from the germline V gene as SGHVT and SQSDAQ. The sequence derives from a human donor with an autoimmune cytopenia or autoimmune hepatitis (not recorded which). Input material: peripheral blood. The chain is encoded by TRBV7-4 joined to TRBJ2-2; TCRdb selects TRBD1, and the lack of DNA leaves this call unchecked. The CDR3 sequence is CASSPQGSPGELFF.